These T cell receptor beta chains were read from a single sample in a study of Graves' ophthalmopathy and Graves' hyperthyroidism. TCRdb called the multiplex PCR reads again in MiXCR, with one record for every CDR3 protein. The sample shows 600,000 to 700,000 distinct CDR3 sequences, about two fifths of them seen only once. Input material: peripheral blood. These receptors were obtained from an adult man with Graves' ophthalmopathy. Both conserved end residues are part of each CDR3. The D gene is left open where the match is weak. Only part of the rows carry a size: once, few, many, or a class if the clone is expanded.

d_gene: TRBD1
j_gene: TRBJ1-2
v_gene: TRBV19
abundance: many
len: 14
CDR3nt: TGTGCCAGTCTCTGGACAGGGAGTATGATCGGCTACACCTTC
CDR3aa: CASLWTGSMIGYTF

d_gene: TRBD1
j_gene: TRBJ1-4
v_gene: TRBV29-1
abundance: once
len: 13
CDR3nt: TGCAGCGTGGTTGGACAGGGTAATGAAAAACTGTTTTTT
CDR3aa: CSVVGQGNEKLFF

d_gene: NA
j_gene: TRBJ1-3
v_gene: TRBV10-3
abundance: NA
len: 15
CDR3nt: TGTGCCAGTAGAGGGACGGTGGGCTCTGGAAACACCATATATTTT
CDR3aa: CASRGTVGSGNTIYF

d_gene: NA
j_gene: TRBJ1-6
v_gene: TRBV11-2
abundance: many
len: 13
CDR3nt: TGTGCCAGCAGCTTACAGTATAATTCACCCCTCCACTTT
CDR3aa: CASSLQYNSPLHF

d_gene: TRBD1
j_gene: TRBJ1-2
v_gene: TRBV12-3/TRBV12-4
abundance: NA
len: 16
CDR3nt: TGTGCCAGCAGCCAAGATTCGGGGACAGGCCCGTGGGGCTACACCTTC
CDR3aa: CASSQDSGTGPWGYTF

d_gene: NA
j_gene: TRBJ2-5
v_gene: TRBV7-2
abundance: many
len: 15
CDR3nt: TGCGCCAGCAGCTACGGTCGACAGGATCAAGAGACCCAGTACTTC
CDR3aa: CASSYGRQDQETQYF

d_gene: NA
j_gene: TRBJ2-5
v_gene: TRBV14
abundance: many
len: 17
CDR3nt: TGTGCCAGCAGCCTGCAGTTTTCAGCGAGAGTTCTTGAGACCCAGTACTTC
CDR3aa: CASSLQFSARVLETQYF

d_gene: TRBD2
j_gene: TRBJ2-5
v_gene: TRBV20-1
abundance: many
len: 14
CDR3nt: TGCAGTGCTTCCGGGACTAGCGGTACGGAGACCCAGTACTTC
CDR3aa: CSASGTSGTETQYF

d_gene: NA
j_gene: TRBJ2-7
v_gene: TRBV29-1
abundance: many
len: 13
CDR3nt: TGCAGCGTTGAATTAACTTCAGTCAACGAGCAGTACTTC
CDR3aa: CSVELTSVNEQYF

d_gene: NA
j_gene: TRBJ1-6
v_gene: TRBV30
abundance: few
len: 13
CDR3nt: TGTGCCTGGAGTGAGACCAATCCGGCGCCCCTCCACTTT
CDR3aa: CAWSETNPAPLHF

d_gene: NA
j_gene: TRBJ1-3
v_gene: TRBV29-1
abundance: NA
len: 11
CDR3nt: TGCAGCGTCAAACTAAAGGACAGCATATATTTT
CDR3aa: CSVKLKDSIYF

d_gene: TRBD1
j_gene: TRBJ2-6
v_gene: TRBV12-3/TRBV12-4
abundance: NA
len: 19
CDR3nt: TGTGCCGGCAGTTCATTGGTGGGACAGGGCAGGCCCGGGGCCAACGTCCTGACTTTC
CDR3aa: CAGSSLVGQGRPGANVLTF

d_gene: TRBD1
j_gene: TRBJ2-6
v_gene: TRBV6-1
abundance: many
len: 16
CDR3nt: TGTGCCAGCAGTGCAAGGGACAGCTCTGGGGCCAACGTCCTGACTTTC
CDR3aa: CASSARDSSGANVLTF

d_gene: NA
j_gene: TRBJ2-7
v_gene: TRBV13
abundance: many
len: 14
CDR3nt: TGTGCCAGCAGCTTAGCTCGTCCATCCTACGAGCAGTACTTC
CDR3aa: CASSLARPSYEQYF

d_gene: NA
j_gene: TRBJ2-2
v_gene: TRBV7-9
abundance: many
len: 13
CDR3nt: TGTGCCAGCAGCACCCAAGGGACCGGGGAGCTGTTTTTT
CDR3aa: CASSTQGTGELFF

d_gene: TRBD1
j_gene: TRBJ1-5
v_gene: TRBV10-2
abundance: many
len: 15
CDR3nt: TGCGCCAGCAGAAAAGGACAGGGGGCGAATCAGCCCCAGCATTTT
CDR3aa: CASRKGQGANQPQHF

d_gene: NA
j_gene: TRBJ2-7
v_gene: TRBV11-3
abundance: NA
len: 16
CDR3nt: TGTGCCAGCAGCTTGGAAATGGACAGTCGCTCCTACGAGCAGTACTTC
CDR3aa: CASSLEMDSRSYEQYF

d_gene: NA
j_gene: TRBJ1-2
v_gene: TRBV5-6
abundance: many
len: 13
CDR3nt: TGTGCCAGCACCTTGGGGGGCAGCGCAGGCTACACCTTC
CDR3aa: CASTLGGSAGYTF

d_gene: NA
j_gene: TRBJ1-1
v_gene: TRBV7-6
abundance: few
len: 15
CDR3nt: TGTGCTAGCAGCCCAACAGGGACTTTGAACACTGAAGCTTTCTTT
CDR3aa: CASSPTGTLNTEAFF

d_gene: NA
j_gene: TRBJ2-1
v_gene: TRBV27
abundance: NA
len: 13
CDR3nt: TGTGCCAGCAGTTCGTTCAGGGGTCGGGAGCAGTTCTTC
CDR3aa: CASSSFRGREQFF

d_gene: TRBD2
j_gene: TRBJ2-1
v_gene: TRBV20-1
abundance: NA
len: 12
CDR3nt: TGCAGTGCTAGCGGGAGGGCCGGTGAGCAGTTCTTC
CDR3aa: CSASGRAGEQFF

d_gene: NA
j_gene: TRBJ1-1
v_gene: TRBV5-1
abundance: many
len: 15
CDR3nt: TGCGCCAGCACCTCACGTTGGGGTAAGAACACTGAAGCTTTCTTT
CDR3aa: CASTSRWGKNTEAFF

d_gene: NA
j_gene: TRBJ1-1
v_gene: TRBV19
abundance: many
len: 16
CDR3nt: TGTGCCAGTAGAATAAACTGGGGAAGGTTGGACACTGAAGCTTTCTTT
CDR3aa: CASRINWGRLDTEAFF

d_gene: NA
j_gene: TRBJ1-6
v_gene: TRBV2
abundance: NA
len: 12
CDR3nt: TGTGCCAGCAGTGCCCCGGGCTCACCCCTCCACTTT
CDR3aa: CASSAPGSPLHF

d_gene: TRBD1
j_gene: TRBJ1-1
v_gene: TRBV19
abundance: few
len: 15
CDR3nt: TGTGCCAGTAGTATCAGGGACAGACTGGGAACTGAAGCTTTCTTT
CDR3aa: CASSIRDRLGTEAFF

d_gene: NA
j_gene: TRBJ2-7
v_gene: TRBV19
abundance: many
len: 14
CDR3nt: TGTGCCACTACGTTAGGGCTGGGATCCTACGAGCAGTACTTC
CDR3aa: CATTLGLGSYEQYF

d_gene: TRBD1
j_gene: TRBJ1-2
v_gene: TRBV20-1
abundance: many
len: 16
CDR3nt: TGCAGTGCTAGCCCTCTCGGACAGGGGGGGGGTAATGGCTACACCTTC
CDR3aa: CSASPLGQGGGNGYTF

d_gene: NA
j_gene: TRBJ2-6
v_gene: TRBV24-1
abundance: many
len: 15
CDR3nt: TGTGCCACCAGTGACACTCGCTCTGGGGCCAACGTCCTGACTTTC
CDR3aa: CATSDTRSGANVLTF

d_gene: NA
j_gene: TRBJ1-4
v_gene: TRBV10-3
abundance: NA
len: 14
CDR3nt: TGTGCCATCGGGACTAGCGGGGGTGGAGAAAAACTGTTTTTT
CDR3aa: CAIGTSGGGEKLFF

d_gene: NA
j_gene: TRBJ1-2
v_gene: TRBV12-5
abundance: many
len: 12
CDR3nt: TGTGCTAGTGGTTTCACATCCTATGGCTACACCTTC
CDR3aa: CASGFTSYGYTF

d_gene: TRBD2
j_gene: TRBJ2-5
v_gene: TRBV7-6
abundance: many
len: 17
CDR3nt: TGTGCCAGCGAATCCAGGGGAGCGGGGGAGATACGAGAGACCCAGTACTTC
CDR3aa: CASESRGAGEIRETQYF

d_gene: NA
j_gene: TRBJ2-1
v_gene: TRBV2
abundance: NA
len: 14
CDR3nt: TGTGCCAGCAGTCGGGACTCTGCCAACAATGAGCAGTTCTTC
CDR3aa: CASSRDSANNEQFF